Included here is one T cell receptor beta chain sequence, with context. Its antigen is not identified. The assay was immunoSEQ multiplex PCR, and TCRdb's table has in-frame clones only and misses some. Of tens of thousands of clones in the sample, approximately 95% were seen once. This specimen comes from a study of cytomegalovirus exposure and HLA in healthy donors. Background on the study: A subsequent analysis stated that the 100 to 150 validation repertoires were run on the same platform as the approximately 660 first-cohort repertoires.

Study-level findings and limits: Under in vitro conditions, a few CMV-associated chains were confirmed as specific for CMV antigens. Most TCR sequences proved rare, with some public TCRs found in many donors.

Between the trimmed V and J ends, which lost 7 bases and 11 bases, there was a span of 14 bases. The CDR3 extends over 11 amino acids. Germline V gene lookup returns CDR1 MDHEN and CDR2 SYDVKM. The rearrangement links TRBV28 to TRBJ1-1; D call uncertain. The clonotype originates from a man between 18 and 35 years old in good health and CMV-seropositive. Material for sequencing was PBMCs. The CDR3 DNA follows: TGTGCCAGCACCCGGGGAGGAGAGGCTTTCTTT. It encodes CASTRGGEAFF.